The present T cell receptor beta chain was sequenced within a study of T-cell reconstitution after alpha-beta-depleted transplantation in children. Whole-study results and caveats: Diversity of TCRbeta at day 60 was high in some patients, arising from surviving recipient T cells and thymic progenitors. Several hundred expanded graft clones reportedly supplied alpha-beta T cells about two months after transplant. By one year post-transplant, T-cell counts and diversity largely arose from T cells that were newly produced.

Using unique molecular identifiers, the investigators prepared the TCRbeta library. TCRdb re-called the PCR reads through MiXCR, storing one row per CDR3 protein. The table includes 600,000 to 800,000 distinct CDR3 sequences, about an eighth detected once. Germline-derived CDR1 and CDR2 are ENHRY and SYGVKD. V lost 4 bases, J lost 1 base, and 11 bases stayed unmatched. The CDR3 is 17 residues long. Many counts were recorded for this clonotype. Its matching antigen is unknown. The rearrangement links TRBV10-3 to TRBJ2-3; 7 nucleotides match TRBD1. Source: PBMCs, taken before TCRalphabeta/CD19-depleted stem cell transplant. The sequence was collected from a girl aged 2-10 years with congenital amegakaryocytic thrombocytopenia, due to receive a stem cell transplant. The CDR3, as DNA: TGTGCCATCAGTGTCAAAGGGGGCGAGGATGGCACAGATACGCAGTATTTT. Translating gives CAISVKGGEDGTDTQYF.